The sequence of this T cell receptor beta chain was determined in a study of cytomegalovirus exposure and HLA in healthy donors. The PCR contained 60 Vbeta and 13 Jbeta primers. Sequencing was performed with immunoSEQ multiplex PCR; in TCRdb, only in-frame clones are kept and a portion is missing. The sample lists approximately 160,000 clones; over 70% were seen once. Germline CDR1 reads SNHLY; CDR2 reads FYNNEI. The CDR3 is made up of 15 amino acids. After removal of 7 bases from V and 5 bases from J, the junction contained 10 bases not matched to a gene. The source is a woman in her forties or fifties in good health and CMV-seropositive. The chain employs TRBV2 and TRBJ2-2; 7 positions agree with TRBD2. Material: PBMCs. For the CDR3, the DNA is TGTGCCAGCACCGCCCAGGGAGGGGCGACCGGGGAGCTGTTTTTT. Translated, it gives CASTAQGGATGELFF.